This T cell receptor (beta chain) was sequenced during a study of T cells after yellow fever vaccination. J gave up 1 base and V 6 bases, and 3 bases lay outside the gene matches. The CDR3 length is 15 residues. This clonotype was counted ten times or more. Antigen: not known. TCRdb itself ran the 5' RACE reads through MiXCR, one entry per CDR3 protein. This table has over 110,000 distinct CDR3 sequences, 7.7% appearing once. Findings of the study overall: The appearance of a small share of clonotypes in both CD4 and CD8 compartments was observed. Contaminating bulk clonotypes could be abundant in FACS-sorted repertoires. A weaker secondary response peaked on day 5, the primary on day 15.

This chain connects TRBV12-3 or TRBV12-4 to TRBJ2-5; 12 bases agree with TRBD2. Here the sequenced sample was CD4+ T cells sorted from PBMCs, taken 5 days after the yellow fever booster vaccination. The receptor's source is a man younger than 40 who received the YFV17D yellow fever vaccine. CDR3 sequence reads: CASSRTSGVQETQYF. The CDR3 DNA is TGTGCCAGCAGCAGGACTAGCGGGGTCCAAGAGACCCAGTACTTC.